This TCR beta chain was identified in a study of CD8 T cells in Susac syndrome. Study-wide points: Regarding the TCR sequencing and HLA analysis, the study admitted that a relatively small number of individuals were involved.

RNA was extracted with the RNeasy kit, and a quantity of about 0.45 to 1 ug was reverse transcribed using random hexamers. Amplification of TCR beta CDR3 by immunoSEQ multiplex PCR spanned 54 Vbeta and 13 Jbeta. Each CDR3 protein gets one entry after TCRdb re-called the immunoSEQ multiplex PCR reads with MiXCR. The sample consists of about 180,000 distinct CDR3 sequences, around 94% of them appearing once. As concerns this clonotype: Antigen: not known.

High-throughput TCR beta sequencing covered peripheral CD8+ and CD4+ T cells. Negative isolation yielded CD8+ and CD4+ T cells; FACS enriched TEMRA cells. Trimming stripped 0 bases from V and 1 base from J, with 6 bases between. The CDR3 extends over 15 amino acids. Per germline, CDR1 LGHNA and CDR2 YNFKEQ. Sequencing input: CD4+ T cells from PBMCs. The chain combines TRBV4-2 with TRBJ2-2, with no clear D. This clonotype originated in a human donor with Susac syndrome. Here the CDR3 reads CASSQDPLNTGELFF. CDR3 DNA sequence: TGTGCCAGCAGCCAAGATCCTCTGAACACCGGGGAGCTGTTTTTT.